This TCR beta chain was sequenced during a study of blood T cell repertoires in COVID-19. Study background: The analysed material was cDNA or gDNA that came from T cells, B-cell-depleted T cells, or PBMCs.

V shed 7 bases and J shed 3 bases, with 18 bases lying between them. This CDR3 region has 15 residues. Germline V gene sequence: CDR1 MDHEN, CDR2 SYDVKM. Per the authors' pipeline: Amplification with reference gene primers provided the estimates of nucleated cell counts. Data came from immunoSEQ multiplex PCR; TCRdb stores just in-frame clones and leaves some out. V and J calls and clone size are as listed in that table; D and trimming were resolved from the DNA. The repertoire consists of fewer than 90,000 clones, with around 87% occurring once and the leading ten covering roughly 15%. Sequencing input: peripheral blood. This receptor was taken from a male donor with acute or convalescent COVID-19. The chain couples TRBV28 to TRBJ1-2, with D possibly TRBD1 on 6 matching bases. The CDR3 loop is CASTEIRTVDYGYTF. The CDR3 DNA sequence: TGTGCCAGCACCGAAATAAGGACAGTTGACTATGGCTACACCTTC.